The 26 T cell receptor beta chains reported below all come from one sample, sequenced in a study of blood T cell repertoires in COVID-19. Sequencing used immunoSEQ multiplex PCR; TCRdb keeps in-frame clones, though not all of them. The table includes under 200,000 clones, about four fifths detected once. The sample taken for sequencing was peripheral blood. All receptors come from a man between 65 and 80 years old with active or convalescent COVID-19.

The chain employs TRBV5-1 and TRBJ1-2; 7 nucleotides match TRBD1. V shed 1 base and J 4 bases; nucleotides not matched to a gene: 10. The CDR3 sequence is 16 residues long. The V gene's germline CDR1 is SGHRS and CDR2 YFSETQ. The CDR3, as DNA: TGCGCCAGCAGCTTGATCGAGGGGGCGCCAGGCTATGGCTACACCTTC. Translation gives CASSLIEGAPGYGYTF.

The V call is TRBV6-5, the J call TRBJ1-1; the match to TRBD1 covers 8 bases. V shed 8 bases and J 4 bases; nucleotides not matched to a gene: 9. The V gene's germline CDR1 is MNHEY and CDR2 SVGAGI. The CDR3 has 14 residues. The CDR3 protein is CASGVPGTGTEAFF. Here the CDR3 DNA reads TGTGCCAGCGGAGTACCCGGGACAGGCACTGAAGCTTTCTTT.

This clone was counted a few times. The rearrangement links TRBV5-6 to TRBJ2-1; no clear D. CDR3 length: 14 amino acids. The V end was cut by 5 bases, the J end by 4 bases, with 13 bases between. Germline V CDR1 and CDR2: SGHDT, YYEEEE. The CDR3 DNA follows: TGTGCCAGCAGTTCCGTCGCAGTTTACAATGAGCAGTTCTTC. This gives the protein CASSSVAVYNEQFF.

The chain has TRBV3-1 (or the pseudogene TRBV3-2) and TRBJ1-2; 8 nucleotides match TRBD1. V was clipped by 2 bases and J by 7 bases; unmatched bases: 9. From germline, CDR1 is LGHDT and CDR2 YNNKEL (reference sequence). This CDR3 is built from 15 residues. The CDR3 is CASSQQRRTGLGYTF. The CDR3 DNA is TGTGCCAGCAGCCAACAACGGAGGACAGGGCTTGGCTACACCTTC.

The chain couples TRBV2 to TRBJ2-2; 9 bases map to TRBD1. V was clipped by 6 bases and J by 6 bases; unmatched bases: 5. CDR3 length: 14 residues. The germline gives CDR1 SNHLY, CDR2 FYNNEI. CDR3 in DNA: TGTGCCAGCAGCCTCGACAGGGGGGCCGGGGAGCTGTTTTTT. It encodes CASSLDRGAGELFF.

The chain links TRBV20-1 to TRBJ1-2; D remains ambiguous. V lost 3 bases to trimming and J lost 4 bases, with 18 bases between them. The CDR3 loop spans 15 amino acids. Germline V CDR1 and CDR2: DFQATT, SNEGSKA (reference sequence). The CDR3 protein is CSASVPQARLYGYTF. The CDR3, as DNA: TGCAGTGCTAGTGTGCCGCAGGCCCGCCTCTATGGCTACACCTTC.

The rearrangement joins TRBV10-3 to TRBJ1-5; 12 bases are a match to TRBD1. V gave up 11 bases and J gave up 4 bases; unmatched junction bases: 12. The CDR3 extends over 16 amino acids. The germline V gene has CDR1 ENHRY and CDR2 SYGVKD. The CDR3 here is CAVGTGGALDNQPQHF. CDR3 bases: TGTGCCGTCGGGACAGGGGGCGCGCTGGATAATCAGCCCCAGCATTTT.

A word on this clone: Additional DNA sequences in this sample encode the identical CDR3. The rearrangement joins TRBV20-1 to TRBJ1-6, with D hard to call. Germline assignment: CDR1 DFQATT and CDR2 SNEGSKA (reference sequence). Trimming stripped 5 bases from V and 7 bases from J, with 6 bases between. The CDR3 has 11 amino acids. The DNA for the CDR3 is TGCAGTGCTGCGGGGAATTCACCCCTCCACTTT. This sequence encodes CSAAGNSPLHF.

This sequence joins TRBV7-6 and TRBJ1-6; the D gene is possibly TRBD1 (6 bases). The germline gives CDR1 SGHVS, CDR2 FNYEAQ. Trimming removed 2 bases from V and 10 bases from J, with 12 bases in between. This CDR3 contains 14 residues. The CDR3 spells CASSLQGNQSPLHF. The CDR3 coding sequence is TGTGCCAGCAGCTTACAGGGGAATCAATCACCCCTCCACTTT.

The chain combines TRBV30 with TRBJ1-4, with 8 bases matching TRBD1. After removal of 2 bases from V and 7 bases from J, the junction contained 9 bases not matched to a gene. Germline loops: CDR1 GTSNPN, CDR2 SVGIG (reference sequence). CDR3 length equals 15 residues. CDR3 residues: CAWSTTGTGGEKLFF. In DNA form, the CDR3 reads TGTGCCTGGAGTACAACCGGGACAGGTGGTGAAAAACTGTTTTTT.

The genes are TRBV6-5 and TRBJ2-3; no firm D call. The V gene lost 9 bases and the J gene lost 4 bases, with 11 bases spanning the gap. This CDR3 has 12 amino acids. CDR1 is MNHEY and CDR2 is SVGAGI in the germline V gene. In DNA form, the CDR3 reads TGTGCCAGTATGGTACTACCAGATACGCAGTATTTT. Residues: CASMVLPDTQYF.

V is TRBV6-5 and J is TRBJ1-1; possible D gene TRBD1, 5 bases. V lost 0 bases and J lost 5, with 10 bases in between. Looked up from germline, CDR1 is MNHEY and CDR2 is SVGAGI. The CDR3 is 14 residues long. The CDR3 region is CASSYSSRGTEAFF. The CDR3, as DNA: TGTGCCAGCAGTTACTCCTCCCGGGGGACTGAAGCTTTCTTT.

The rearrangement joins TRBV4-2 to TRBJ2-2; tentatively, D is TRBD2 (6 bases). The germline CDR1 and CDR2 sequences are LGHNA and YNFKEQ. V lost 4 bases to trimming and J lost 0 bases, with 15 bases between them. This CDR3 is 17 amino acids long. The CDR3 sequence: CASSPEASGANTGELFF. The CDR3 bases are TGTGCCAGCAGCCCAGAGGCGTCGGGAGCGAACACCGGGGAGCTGTTTTTT.

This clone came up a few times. The CDR3: CASSRTGEGANVLTF. CDR3 sequence (DNA): TGTGCCAGCAGCAGGACAGGGGAGGGGGCCAACGTCCTGACTTTC. This sequence joins TRBV7-2 and TRBJ2-6; 9 nucleotides align to TRBD1. This CDR3 region has 15 residues. Unmatched junction bases numbered 3, after V lost 5 bases and J lost 4 bases. Germline V gene data show CDR1 as SGHTA and CDR2 as FQGNSA.

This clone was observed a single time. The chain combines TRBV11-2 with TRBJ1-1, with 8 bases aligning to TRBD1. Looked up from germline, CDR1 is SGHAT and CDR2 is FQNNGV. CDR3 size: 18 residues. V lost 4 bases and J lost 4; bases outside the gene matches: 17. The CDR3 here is CASSSRPFSGQGRTEAFF. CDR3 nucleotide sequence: TGTGCCAGCAGCTCGCGCCCTTTTAGTGGACAGGGACGCACTGAAGCTTTCTTT.

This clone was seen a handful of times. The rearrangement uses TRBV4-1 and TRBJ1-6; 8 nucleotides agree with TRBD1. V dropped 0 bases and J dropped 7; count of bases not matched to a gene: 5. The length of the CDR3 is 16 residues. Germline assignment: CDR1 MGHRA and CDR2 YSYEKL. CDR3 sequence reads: CASSQELGQGNSPLHF. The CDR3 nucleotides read TGCGCCAGCAGCCAAGAACTAGGACAGGGAAATTCACCCCTCCACTTT.

CDR3 protein: CASSQIGTGATNYGYTF. The CDR3 DNA reads as TGTGCCAGCAGTCAAATCGGGACAGGGGCCACTAACTATGGCTACACCTTC. This chain joins TRBV28 and TRBJ1-2; 10 bases fit TRBD1. The J segment lost 0 bases and the V segment lost 5 bases, leaving 9 bases of the junction unmatched. CDR1 and CDR2 from the germline V gene are MDHEN and SYDVKM. CDR3 length equals 17 residues.

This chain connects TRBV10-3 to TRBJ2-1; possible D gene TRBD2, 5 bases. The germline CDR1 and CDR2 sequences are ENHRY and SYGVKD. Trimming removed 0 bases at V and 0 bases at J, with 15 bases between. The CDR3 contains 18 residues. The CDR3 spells CAISESKAAGSSYNEQFF. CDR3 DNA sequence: TGTGCCATCAGTGAGTCGAAAGCGGCTGGTAGCTCCTACAATGAGCAGTTCTTC.

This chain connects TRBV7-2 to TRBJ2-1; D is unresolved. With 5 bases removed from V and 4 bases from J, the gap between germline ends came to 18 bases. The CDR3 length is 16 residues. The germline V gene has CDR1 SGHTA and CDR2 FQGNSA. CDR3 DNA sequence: TGTGCCAGCAGCCTCGAGCTAATCGGGTATTACAATGAGCAGTTCTTC. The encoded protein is CASSLELIGYYNEQFF. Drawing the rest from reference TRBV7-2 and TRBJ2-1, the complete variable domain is GAGVSQSPSNKVTEKGKDVELRCDPISGHTALYWYRQSLGQGLEFLIYFQGNSAPDKSGLPSDRFSAERTGGSVSTLTIQRTQQEDSAVYLCASSLELIGYYNEQFFGPGTRLTVL.

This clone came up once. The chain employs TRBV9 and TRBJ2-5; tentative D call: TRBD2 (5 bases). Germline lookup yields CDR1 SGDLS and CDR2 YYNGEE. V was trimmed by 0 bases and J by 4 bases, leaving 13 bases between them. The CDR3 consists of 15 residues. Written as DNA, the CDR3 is TGTGCCAGCAGCGTAGGGCCAGAACGGGGAGAGACCCAGTACTTC. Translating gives CASSVGPERGETQYF. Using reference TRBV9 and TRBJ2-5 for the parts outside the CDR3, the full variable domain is DSGVTQTPKHLITATGQRVTLRCSPRSGDLSVYWYQQSLDQGLQFLIQYYNGEERAKGNILERFSAQQFPDLHSELNLSSLELGDSALYFCASSVGPERGETQYFGPGTRLLVL.

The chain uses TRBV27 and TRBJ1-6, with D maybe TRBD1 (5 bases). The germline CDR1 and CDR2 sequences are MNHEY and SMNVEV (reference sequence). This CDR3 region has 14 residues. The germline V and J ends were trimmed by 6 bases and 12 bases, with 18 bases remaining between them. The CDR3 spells CASRSFGANLPLHF. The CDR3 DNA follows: TGTGCCAGCAGATCCTTTGGGGCCAACCTACCCCTCCACTTT.

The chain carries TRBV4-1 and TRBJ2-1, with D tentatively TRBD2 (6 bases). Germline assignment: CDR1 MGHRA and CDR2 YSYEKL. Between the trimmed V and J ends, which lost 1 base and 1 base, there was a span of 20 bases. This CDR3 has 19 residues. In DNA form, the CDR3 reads TGCGCCAGCAGCCAAGCCCCGGGTAGCGGAGACGGATCCTACAATGAGCAGTTCTTC. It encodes CASSQAPGSGDGSYNEQFF.

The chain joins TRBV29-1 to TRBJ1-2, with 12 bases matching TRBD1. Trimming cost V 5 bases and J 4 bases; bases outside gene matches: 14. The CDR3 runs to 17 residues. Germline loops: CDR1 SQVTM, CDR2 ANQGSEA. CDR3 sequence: CSVTPGTGGGLSYGYTF. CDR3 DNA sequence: TGCAGCGTTACACCCGGGACAGGGGGCGGCTTGAGCTATGGCTACACCTTC.

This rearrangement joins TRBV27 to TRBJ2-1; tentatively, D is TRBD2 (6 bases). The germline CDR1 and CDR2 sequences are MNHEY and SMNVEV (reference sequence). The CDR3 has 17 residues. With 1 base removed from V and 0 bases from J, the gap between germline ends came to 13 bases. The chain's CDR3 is CASSLWAGRGSYNEQFF. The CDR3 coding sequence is TGTGCCAGCAGTTTATGGGCGGGGCGTGGCTCCTACAATGAGCAGTTCTTC.

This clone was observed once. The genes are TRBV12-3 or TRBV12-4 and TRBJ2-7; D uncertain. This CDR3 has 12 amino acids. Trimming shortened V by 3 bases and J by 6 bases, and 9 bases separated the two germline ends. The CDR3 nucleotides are TGTGCCAGCAGTTTTACCTCAGGCGAGCAGTACTTC. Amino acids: CASSFTSGEQYF.

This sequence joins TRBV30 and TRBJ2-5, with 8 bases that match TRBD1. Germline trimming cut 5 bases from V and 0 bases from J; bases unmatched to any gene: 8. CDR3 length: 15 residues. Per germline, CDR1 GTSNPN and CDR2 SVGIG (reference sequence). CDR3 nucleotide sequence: TGTGCCTGGCTACCGGGACAGGTAGACCAAGAGACCCAGTACTTC. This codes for CAWLPGQVDQETQYF.